This record concerns one T cell receptor beta chain sequence. Its target is unknown. These data are taken from a study of identical twins. Study findings and constraints: It was possible that invariant MAIT and iNKT cells partly confounded the zero-insertion analyses. Insertions were reduced in abundant cord blood beta clonotypes but not in memory repertoires. Twins' surplus sharing was weaker for beta out-of-frame sequences.

TCRdb passed the 5' RACE reads through MiXCR, listing each CDR3 protein once. Seen here are 650,000 to 800,000 distinct CDR3 sequences, 8.6% observed once, and the top ten hold 0.75% to 1%. The same data also went into a second study, on yellow fever vaccine responses in identical twins.

The receptor was isolated from a young woman in good health. Sequenced input: PBMCs.

The CDR3 DNA is TGCAGTGCTAACCAGGGAGCGATGAACACTGAAGCTTTCTTT. It yields the protein CSANQGAMNTEAFF. The gene calls are TRBV20-1 and TRBJ1-1; tentative D call: TRBD1 (5 bases). V was clipped by 4 bases and J by 0 bases, with 12 bases between them. The CDR3 loop spans 14 amino acids. Germline CDR1 reads DFQATT; CDR2 reads SNEGSKA (reference sequence).